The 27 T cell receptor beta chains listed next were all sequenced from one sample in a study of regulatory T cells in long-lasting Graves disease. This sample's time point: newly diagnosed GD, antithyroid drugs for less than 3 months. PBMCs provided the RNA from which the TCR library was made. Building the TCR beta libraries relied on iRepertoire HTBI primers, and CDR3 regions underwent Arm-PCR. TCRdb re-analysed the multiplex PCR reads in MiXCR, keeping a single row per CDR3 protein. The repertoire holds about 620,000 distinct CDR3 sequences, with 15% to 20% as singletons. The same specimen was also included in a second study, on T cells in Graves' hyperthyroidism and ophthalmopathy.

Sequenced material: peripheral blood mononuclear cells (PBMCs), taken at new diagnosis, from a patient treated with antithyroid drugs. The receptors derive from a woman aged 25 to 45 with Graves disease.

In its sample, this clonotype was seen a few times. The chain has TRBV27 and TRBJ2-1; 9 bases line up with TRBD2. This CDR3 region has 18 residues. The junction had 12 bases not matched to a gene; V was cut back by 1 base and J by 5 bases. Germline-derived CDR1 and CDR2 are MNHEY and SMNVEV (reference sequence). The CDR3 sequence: CASSLLPLGLAGNNEQFF. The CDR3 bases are TGTGCCAGCAGTTTATTACCCCTCGGGCTAGCGGGAAACAATGAGCAGTTCTTC.

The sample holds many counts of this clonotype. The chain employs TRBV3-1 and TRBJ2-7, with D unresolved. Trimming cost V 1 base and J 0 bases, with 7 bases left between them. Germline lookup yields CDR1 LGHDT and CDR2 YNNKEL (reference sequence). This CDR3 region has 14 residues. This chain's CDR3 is CASSQARTSYEQYF. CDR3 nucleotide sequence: TGTGCCAGCAGCCAAGCACGCACCTCCTACGAGCAGTACTTC.

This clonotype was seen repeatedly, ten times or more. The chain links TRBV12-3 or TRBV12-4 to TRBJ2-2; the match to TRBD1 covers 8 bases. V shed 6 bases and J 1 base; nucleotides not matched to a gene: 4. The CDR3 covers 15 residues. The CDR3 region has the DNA TGTGCCAGCAGCACGGGACAGGTGAACACCGGGGAGCTGTTTTTT. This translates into CASSTGQVNTGELFF.

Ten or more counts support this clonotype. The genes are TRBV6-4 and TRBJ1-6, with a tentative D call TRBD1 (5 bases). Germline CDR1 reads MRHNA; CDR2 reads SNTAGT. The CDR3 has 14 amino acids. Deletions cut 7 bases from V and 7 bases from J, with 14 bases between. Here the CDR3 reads CASIQTEGNSPLHF. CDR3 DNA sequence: TGTGCCAGCATTCAGACAGAGGGAAATTCACCCCTCCACTTT.

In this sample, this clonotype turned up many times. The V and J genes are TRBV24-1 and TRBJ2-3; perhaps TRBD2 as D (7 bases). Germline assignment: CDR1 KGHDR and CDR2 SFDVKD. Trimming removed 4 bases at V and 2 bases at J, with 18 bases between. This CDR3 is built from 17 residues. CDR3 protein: CATSELGGALNTDTQYF. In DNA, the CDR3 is TGTGCCACCAGTGAACTTGGGGGGGCCCTAAACACAGATACGCAGTATTTT.

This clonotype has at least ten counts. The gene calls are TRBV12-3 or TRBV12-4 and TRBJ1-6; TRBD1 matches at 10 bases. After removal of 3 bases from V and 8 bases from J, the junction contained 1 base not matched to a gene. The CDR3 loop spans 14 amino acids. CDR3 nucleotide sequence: TGTGCCAGCAGTTTCGGACAGGGGGATTCACCCCTCCACTTT. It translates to CASSFGQGDSPLHF.

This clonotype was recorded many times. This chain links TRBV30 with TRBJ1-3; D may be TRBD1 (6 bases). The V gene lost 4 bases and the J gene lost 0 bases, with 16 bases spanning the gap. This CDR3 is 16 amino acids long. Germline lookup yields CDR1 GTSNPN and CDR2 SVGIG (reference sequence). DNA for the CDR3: TGTGCCTGGACTCCCCGGACAGCTGACTCTGGAAACACCATATATTTT. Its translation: CAWTPRTADSGNTIYF.

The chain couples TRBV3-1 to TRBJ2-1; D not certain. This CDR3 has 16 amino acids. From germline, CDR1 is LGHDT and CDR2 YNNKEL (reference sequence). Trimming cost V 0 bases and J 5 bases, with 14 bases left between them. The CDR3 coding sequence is TGTGCCAGCAGCCAAGAGTGGTCTAAACTCGACAATGAGCAGTTCTTC. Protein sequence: CASSQEWSKLDNEQFF.

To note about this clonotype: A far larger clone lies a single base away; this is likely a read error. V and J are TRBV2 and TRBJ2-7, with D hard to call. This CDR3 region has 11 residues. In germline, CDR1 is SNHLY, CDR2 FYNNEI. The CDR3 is CASSRSYEHYF. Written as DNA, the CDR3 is TGTGCCAGCAGCCGTTCCTACGAGCATTACTTC.

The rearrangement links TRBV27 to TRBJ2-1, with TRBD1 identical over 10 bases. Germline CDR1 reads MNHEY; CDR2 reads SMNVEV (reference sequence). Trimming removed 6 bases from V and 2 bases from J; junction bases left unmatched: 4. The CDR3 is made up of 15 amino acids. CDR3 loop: CASRHGQGAYNEQFF. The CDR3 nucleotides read TGTGCCAGCAGACACGGACAGGGGGCCTACAATGAGCAGTTCTTC.

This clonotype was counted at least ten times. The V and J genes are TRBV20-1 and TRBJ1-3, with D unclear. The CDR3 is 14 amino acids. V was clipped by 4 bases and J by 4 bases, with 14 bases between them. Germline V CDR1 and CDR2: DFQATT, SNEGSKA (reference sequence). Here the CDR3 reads CSATPSPTGNTIYF. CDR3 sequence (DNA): TGCAGTGCTACCCCCAGTCCTACCGGAAACACCATATATTTT.

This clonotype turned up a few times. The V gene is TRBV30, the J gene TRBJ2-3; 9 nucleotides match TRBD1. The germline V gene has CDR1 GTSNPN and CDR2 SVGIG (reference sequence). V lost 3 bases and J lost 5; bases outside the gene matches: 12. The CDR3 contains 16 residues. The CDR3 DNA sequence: TGTGCCTGGAGGCCTCTGACAGGGGGTACCGGAGATACGCAGTATTTT. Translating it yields CAWRPLTGGTGDTQYF.

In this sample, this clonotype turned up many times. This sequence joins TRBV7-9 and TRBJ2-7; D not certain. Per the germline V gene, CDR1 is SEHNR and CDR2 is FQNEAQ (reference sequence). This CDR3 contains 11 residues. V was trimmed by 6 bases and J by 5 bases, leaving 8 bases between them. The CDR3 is CASSMFHEQYF. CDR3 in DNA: TGTGCCAGCAGTATGTTCCACGAGCAGTACTTC.

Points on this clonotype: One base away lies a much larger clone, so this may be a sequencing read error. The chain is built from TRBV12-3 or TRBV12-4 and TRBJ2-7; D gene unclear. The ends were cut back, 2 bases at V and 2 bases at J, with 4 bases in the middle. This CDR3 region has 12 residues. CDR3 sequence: CASSLPPYEQYF. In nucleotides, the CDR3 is TGTGCCAGCAGTTTACCCCCCTACGAGCAGTACTTC.

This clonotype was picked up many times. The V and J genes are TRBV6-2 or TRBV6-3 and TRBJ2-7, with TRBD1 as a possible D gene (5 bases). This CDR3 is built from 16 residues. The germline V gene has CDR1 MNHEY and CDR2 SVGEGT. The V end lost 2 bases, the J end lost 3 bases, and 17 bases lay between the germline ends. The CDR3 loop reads CASSYPRARAYYEQYF. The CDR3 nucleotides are TGTGCCAGCAGTTACCCAAGGGCCAGGGCATACTACGAGCAGTACTTC.

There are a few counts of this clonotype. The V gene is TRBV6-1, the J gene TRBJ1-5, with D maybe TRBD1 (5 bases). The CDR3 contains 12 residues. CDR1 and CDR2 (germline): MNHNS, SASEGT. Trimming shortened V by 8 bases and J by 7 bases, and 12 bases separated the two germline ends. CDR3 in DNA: TGTGCCAGCCGGGGGTCCCTGCAGCCCCAGCATTTT. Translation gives CASRGSLQPQHF.

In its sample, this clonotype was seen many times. The CDR3 DNA is TGTGCCAGCAGCTTATCCGGGACAGGCTCCTACGAGCAGTACTTC. It yields the protein CASSLSGTGSYEQYF. The chain links TRBV7-9 to TRBJ2-7; 8 bases map to TRBD1. Germline V gene lookup returns CDR1 SEHNR and CDR2 FQNEAQ (reference sequence). This CDR3 contains 15 residues. The ends lost 2 bases at V and 0 bases at J; junction bases unmatched: 3.

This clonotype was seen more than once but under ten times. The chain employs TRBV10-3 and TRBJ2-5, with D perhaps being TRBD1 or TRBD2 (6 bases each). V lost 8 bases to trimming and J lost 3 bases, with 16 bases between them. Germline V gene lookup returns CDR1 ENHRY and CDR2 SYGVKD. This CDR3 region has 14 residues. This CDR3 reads CAIGEEGGEETQYF. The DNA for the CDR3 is TGTGCCATCGGGGAGGAGGGGGGAGAAGAGACCCAGTACTTC.

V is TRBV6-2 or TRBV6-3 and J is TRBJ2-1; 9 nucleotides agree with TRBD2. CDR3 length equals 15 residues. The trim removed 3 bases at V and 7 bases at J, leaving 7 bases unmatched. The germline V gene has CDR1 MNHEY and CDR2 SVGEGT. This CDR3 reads CASSYLLAGLNEQFF. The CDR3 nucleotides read TGTGCCAGCAGTTATTTGCTAGCGGGATTGAATGAGCAGTTCTTC.

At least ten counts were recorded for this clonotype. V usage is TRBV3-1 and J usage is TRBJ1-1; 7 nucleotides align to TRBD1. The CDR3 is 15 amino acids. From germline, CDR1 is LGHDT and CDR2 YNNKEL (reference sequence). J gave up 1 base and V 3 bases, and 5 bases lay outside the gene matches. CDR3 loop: CASSQGQTGNTEAFF. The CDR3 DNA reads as TGTGCCAGCAGCCAGGGACAGACGGGGAACACTGAAGCTTTCTTT.

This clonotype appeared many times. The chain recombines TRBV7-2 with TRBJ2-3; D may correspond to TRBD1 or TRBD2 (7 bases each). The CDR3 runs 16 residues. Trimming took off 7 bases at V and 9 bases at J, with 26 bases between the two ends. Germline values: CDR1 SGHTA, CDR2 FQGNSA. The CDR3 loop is CASTQGGGRPTWTQYF. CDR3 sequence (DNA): TGTGCCAGCACCCAGGGGGGCGGGAGACCCACGTGGACGCAGTATTTT.

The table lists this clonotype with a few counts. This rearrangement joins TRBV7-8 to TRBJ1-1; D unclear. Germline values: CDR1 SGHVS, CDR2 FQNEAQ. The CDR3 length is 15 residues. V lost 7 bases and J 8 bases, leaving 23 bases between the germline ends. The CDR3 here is CASIPPGSGETEAFF. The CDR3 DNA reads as TGTGCCAGCATCCCCCCCGGCAGCGGCGAAACAGAAGCTTTCTTT.

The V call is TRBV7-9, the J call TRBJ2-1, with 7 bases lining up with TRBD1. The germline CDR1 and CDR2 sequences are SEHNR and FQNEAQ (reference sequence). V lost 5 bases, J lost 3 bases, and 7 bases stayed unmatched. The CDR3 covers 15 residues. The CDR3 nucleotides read TGTGCCAGCAGCGCTCAAACAGGGGTCTACAATGAGCAGTTCTTC. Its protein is CASSAQTGVYNEQFF.

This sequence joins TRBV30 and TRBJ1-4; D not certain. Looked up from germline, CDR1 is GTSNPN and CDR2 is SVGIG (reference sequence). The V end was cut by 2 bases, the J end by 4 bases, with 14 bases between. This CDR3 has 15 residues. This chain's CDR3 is CAWSRAAKHNEKLFF. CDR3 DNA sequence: TGTGCCTGGAGTAGGGCAGCGAAACATAATGAAAAACTGTTTTTT.

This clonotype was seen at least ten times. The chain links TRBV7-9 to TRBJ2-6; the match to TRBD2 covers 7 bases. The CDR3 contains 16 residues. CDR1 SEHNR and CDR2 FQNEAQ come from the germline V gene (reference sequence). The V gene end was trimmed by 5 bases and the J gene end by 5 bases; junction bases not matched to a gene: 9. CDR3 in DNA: TGTGCCAGCAGCCGTGCTGCGGGAGTTAGGGCCAACGTCCTGACTTTC. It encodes CASSRAAGVRANVLTF.

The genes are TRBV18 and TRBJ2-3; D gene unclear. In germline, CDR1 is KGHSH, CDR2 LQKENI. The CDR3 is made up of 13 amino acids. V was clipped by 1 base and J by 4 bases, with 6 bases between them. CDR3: CASSPQVSDTQYF. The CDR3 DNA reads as TGTGCCAGCTCACCACAGGTTTCAGATACGCAGTATTTT.

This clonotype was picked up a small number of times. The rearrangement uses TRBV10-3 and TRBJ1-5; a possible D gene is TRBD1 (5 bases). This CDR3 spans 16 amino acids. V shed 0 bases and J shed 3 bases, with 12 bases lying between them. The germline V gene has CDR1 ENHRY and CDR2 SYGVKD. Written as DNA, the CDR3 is TGTGCCATCAGTGAGTCGACAGCCAGGGCCAATCAGCCCCAGCATTTT. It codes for CAISESTARANQPQHF.